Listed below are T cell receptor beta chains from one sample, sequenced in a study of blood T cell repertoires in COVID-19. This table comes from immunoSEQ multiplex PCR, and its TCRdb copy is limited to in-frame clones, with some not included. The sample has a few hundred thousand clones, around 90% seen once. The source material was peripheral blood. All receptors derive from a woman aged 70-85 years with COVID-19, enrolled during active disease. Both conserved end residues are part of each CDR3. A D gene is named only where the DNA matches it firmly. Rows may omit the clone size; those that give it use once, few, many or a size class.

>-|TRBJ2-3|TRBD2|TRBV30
TGTGCCTGGAGTCGGGCGGGAGGGCCGGGCACAGATACGCAGTATTTT
CAWSRAGGPGTDTQYF
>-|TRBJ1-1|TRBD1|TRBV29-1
TGCAGCGTTGAAGTGGGACAGGGAGGCACTGAAGCTTTCTTT
CSVEVGQGGTEAFF
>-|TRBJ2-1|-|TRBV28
TGTGCCAGCAGTTTACGTGGGAGCTCCTACAATGAGCAGTTCTTC
CASSLRGSSYNEQFF
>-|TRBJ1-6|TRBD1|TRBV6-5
TGTGCCAGCAGTTCATCGACAGGGTTGAATAATTCACCCCTCCACTTT
CASSSSTGLNNSPLHF
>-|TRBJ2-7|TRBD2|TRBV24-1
TGTGCCACCAGTGATGGGCGACTAGCGGGAGCGGTCGAGCAGTACTTC
CATSDGRLAGAVEQYF
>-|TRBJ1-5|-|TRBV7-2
TGTGCCAGCAGCTTATTCAGGTATCAGCCCCAGCATTTT
CASSLFRYQPQHF
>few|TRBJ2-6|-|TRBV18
TGTGCCAGCTCACCCGTGGGCGGGGCTGGGGCCAACGTCCTGACTTTC
CASSPVGGAGANVLTF
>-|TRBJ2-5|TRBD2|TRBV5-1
TGCGCCAGCAGGATGGGTGGGAGGGTCATCCAAGAGACCCAGTACTTC
CASRMGGRVIQETQYF
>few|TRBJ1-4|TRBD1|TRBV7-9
TGTGCCAGCAGCGTTCGACAGGGAGTAGATGAAAAACTGTTTTTT
CASSVRQGVDEKLFF
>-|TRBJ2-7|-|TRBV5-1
TGCGCCAGCAGCTTGGCGAGTGGCCGGATTGGGGGGCCGGGAGGCGAGCAGTACTTC
CASSLASGRIGGPGGEQYF
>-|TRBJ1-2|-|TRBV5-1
TGCGCCAGCAGCTTGGTCCCCAATAACTATGGCTACACCTTC
CASSLVPNNYGYTF
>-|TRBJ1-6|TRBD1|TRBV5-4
TGTGCCAGCAGCTTTGAGACAGGGGAGGGTTCACCCCTCCACTTT
CASSFETGEGSPLHF
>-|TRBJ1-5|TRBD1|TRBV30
TGTGCCTCGGGGACAGGGACGAATCAGCCCCAGCATTTT
CASGTGTNQPQHF
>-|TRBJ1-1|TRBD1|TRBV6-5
TGTGCCAGCAGTTACTCGGGACAGGGGGGGGAAGCTTTCTTT
CASSYSGQGGEAFF
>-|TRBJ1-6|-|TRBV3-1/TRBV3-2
TGTGCCAGCAGCCCGGGAATCTATAATTCACCCCTCCACTTT
CASSPGIYNSPLHF
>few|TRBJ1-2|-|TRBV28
TGTGCCAGCAGTTTAGGGTCTACAGCCCTGTTCTATGGCTACACCTTC
CASSLGSTALFYGYTF
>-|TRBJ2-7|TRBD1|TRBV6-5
TGTGCCAGGGGGGGACAGGGGCCGTCCTACGAGCAGTACTTC
CARGGQGPSYEQYF
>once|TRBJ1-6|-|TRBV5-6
TGTGCCAGCAGCTTGGCGGGGACTCTCAATTCACCCCTCCACTTT
CASSLAGTLNSPLHF
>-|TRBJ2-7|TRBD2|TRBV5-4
TGTGCCAGCAGCCAACTAGCGGGAGGTTACGAGCAGTACTTC
CASSQLAGGYEQYF
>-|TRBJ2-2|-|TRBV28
TGTGCCAGCAGTCCCCCCGAGCCCGGGGAGCTGTTTTTT
CASSPPEPGELFF
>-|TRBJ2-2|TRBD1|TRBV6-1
TGTGCCAGCAGTGACACAGACAGGGCCGCGGGCACCGGGGAGCTGTTTTTT
CASSDTDRAAGTGELFF
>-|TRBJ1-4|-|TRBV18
TGTGCCAGCTCACCAAGGGAGAATGAAAAACTGTTTTTT
CASSPRENEKLFF
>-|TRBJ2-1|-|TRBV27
TGTGCCAGCAGTTTTAGACAAATATCCTACAATGAGCAGTTCTTC
CASSFRQISYNEQFF
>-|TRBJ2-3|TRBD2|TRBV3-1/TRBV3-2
TGTGCCAGCAGCCACGGAGCGGGAGGAGATACAGATACGCAGTATTTT
CASSHGAGGDTDTQYF
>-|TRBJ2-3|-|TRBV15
TGTGCCACCAGCAGAGATCCAGGGGAGGGAGATACGCAGTATTTT
CATSRDPGEGDTQYF
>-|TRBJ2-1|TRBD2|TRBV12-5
TGTGCTAGTGGTCAAATCCTAGCGGGAGGAGGGGATTTCAATGAGCAGTTCTTC
CASGQILAGGGDFNEQFF
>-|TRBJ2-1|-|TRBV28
TGTGCCAGCAGTATCGGGGATATATCAATCGGTGAGCAGTTCTTC
CASSIGDISIGEQFF
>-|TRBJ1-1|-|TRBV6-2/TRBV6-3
TGTGCCAGCAGTTACGGCGACAGTGCAGGGGCTGAAGCTTTCTTT
CASSYGDSAGAEAFF
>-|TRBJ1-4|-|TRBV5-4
TGTGCCAGCAGCCCAAAACCAGGATCAGTCGGTGAAAAACTGTTTTTT
CASSPKPGSVGEKLFF
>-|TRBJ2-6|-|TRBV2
TGTGCCAGCAGTGCTCGGGGAACCGGGGCCAACGTCCTGACTTTC
CASSARGTGANVLTF
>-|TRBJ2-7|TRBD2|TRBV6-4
TGTGCCAGCAGTTCTACACTAGCGGGAGGGCCCTACGAGCAGTACTTC
CASSSTLAGGPYEQYF
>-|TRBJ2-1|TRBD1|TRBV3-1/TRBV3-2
TGTGCCAGCAGCCACCCGATTAAGACAGGGGGGATCGATGAGCAGTTCTTC
CASSHPIKTGGIDEQFF
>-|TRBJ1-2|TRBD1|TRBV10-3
TGTGCCATCGAGGCAGGGGGCGACTATGGCTACACCTTC
CAIEAGGDYGYTF
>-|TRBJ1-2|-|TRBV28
TGTGCCAGCAGCCCCCCCCACACAGGCTCGGGCTTTAATGGCTACACCTTC
CASSPPHTGSGFNGYTF
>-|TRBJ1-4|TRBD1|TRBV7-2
TGTGCCAGCAGCCAAGACAGGGCTGTTGCTAATGAAAAACTGTTTTTT
CASSQDRAVANEKLFF
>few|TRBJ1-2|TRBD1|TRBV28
TGTGCCAGCAGACCACAGGGGGCAGGCTACACCTTC
CASRPQGAGYTF
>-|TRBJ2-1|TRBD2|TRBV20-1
TGCAGTGCTAGGACTAGCCAACTTCTGTTCTTC
CSARTSQLLFF
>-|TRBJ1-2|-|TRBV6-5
TGTGCCGGCGGACAGAACTATGGCTACACCTTC
CAGGQNYGYTF
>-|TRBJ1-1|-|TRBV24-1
TGTGCCACCAGTGATTTGCTGATAGTCGCTCGAGGGATGAACACTGAAGCTTTCTTT
CATSDLLIVARGMNTEAFF
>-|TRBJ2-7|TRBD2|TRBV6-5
TGTGCCAGCAGTTACGGGACTAGCGGCGTAACCTACGAGCAGTACTTC
CASSYGTSGVTYEQYF
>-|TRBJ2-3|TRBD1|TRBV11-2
TGTGCCAGCAGCTACCCCGGGACAGGGTTTTCAAATACGCAGTATTTT
CASSYPGTGFSNTQYF
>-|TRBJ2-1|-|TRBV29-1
TGCAGCGTTGAGAGTCCCTTCGGGTACAATGAGCAGTTCTTC
CSVESPFGYNEQFF
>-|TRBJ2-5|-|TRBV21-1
TGTGCCAGCAGCCCGGGACAGGTGTTGGGGACCCAGTACTTC
CASSPGQVLGTQYF
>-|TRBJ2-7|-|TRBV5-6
TGTGCCAGCAGCTTGATATCAGTGGGGGGCTACGAGCAGTACTTC
CASSLISVGGYEQYF
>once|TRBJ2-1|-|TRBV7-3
TGTGCCAGCAGCCCCAAATTAGGCGGGGTCAATGAGCAGTTCTTC
CASSPKLGGVNEQFF
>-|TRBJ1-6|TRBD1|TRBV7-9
TGTGCCAGCAGCGGACAGGGACGAGATTCACCCCTCCACTTT
CASSGQGRDSPLHF
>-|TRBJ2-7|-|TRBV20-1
TGCAGTGCTAGGGTGGGGAGCGAGCAGTACTTC
CSARVGSEQYF
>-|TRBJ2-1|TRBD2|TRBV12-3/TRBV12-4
TGTGCCAGCAGTTTACTAGCGGGATTGAAGTTCTTC
CASSLLAGLKFF
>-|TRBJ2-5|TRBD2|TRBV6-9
TGTGCCAGCAGTTCCGCCCGCGGAGCGGGAGAAGGGGAGACCCAGTACTTC
CASSSARGAGEGETQYF
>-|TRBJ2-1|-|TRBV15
TGTGCCACCAGCAGAGATCGACTAGACAATGAGCAGTTCTTC
CATSRDRLDNEQFF
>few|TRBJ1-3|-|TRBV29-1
TGCAGCGTTGGAAAGGAGGAGACCAACTCTGGAAACACCATATATTTT
CSVGKEETNSGNTIYF
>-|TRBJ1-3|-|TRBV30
TGTGCCTGGGGGATAGGGGCTTATTCTGGAAACACCATATATTTT
CAWGIGAYSGNTIYF
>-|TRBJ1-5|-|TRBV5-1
TGCGCCAGCAGCCTTGACGGGTACTACAATCAGCCCCAGCATTTT
CASSLDGYYNQPQHF
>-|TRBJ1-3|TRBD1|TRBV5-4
TGTGCCAGCAGCCCAGTACCGCTTGGACAGGGATCTGGAAACACCATATATTTT
CASSPVPLGQGSGNTIYF
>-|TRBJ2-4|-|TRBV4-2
TGTGCCAGCAGCCAGGGGACTGTAGCCAAAAACATTCAGTACTTC
CASSQGTVAKNIQYF
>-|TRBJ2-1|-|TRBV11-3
TGTGCCAGCAGCTTAGTAGCAAATGAGCAGTTCTTC
CASSLVANEQFF